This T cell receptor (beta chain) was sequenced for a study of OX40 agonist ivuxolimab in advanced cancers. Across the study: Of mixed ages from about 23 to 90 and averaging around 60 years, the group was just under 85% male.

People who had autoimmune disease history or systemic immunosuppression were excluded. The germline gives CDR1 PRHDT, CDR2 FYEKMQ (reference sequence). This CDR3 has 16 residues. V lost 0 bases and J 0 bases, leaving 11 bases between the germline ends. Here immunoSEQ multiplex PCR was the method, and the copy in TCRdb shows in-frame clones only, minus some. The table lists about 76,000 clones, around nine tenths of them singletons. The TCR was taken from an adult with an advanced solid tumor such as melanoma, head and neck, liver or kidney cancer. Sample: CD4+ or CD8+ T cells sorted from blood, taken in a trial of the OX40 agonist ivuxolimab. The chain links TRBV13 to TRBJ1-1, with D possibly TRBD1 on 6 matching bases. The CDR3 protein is CASSLGQGGVNTEAFF. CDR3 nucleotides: TGTGCCAGCAGCTTAGGACAGGGAGGGGTGAACACTGAAGCTTTCTTT.